The text below deals with one T cell receptor beta chain. Its matching antigen is unknown. This record comes from a study of OX40 agonist ivuxolimab in advanced cancers. Study-level points and caveats: Partial responders dosed at 0.1-3.0 mg/kg displayed clonal expansion ranking among the lowest.

The V segment lost 1 base and the J segment 3 bases; nucleotides outside the gene matches: 11. The germline V gene encodes CDR1 SQVTM and CDR2 ANQGSEA. This CDR3 region has 16 residues. The table came from immunoSEQ multiplex PCR; TCRdb's copy has only in-frame clones and leaves some out. The top ten clones hold around 13% of a sample with 30,000 to 45,000 clones, more than 60% of them seen once. The specimen comprised CD4+ or CD8+ T cells sorted from blood, sampled in a trial of the OX40 agonist ivuxolimab. This clonotype originated in an adult with an advanced solid tumor such as melanoma, head and neck, liver or kidney cancer. V gene TRBV29-1 combines with J gene TRBJ1-2; TRBD1 aligns across 7 bases. CDR3 DNA: TGCAGCGTTGAAGGGTTGGCAGGGGGTCTTCACTATGGCTACACCTTC. Residues: CSVEGLAGGLHYGYTF.